This record covers a single TCR beta chain. The data were produced by immunoSEQ multiplex PCR, yet TCRdb's version contains in-frame clones alone and is incomplete. This sample yields fewer than 70,000 clones, of which about 86% are seen a single time; approximately 5.9% belongs to the top ten. Germline V gene data show CDR1 as SGHRS and CDR2 as YFSETQ. The trim removed 2 bases at V and 1 base at J, leaving 8 bases unmatched. This CDR3 contains 17 residues. These data belong to a study of technical replicates of blood from a handful of donors. The receptor was isolated from a human donor in good health. Some clones in this sample may be carry-over from other donors' samples. Sequences were obtained from PBMCs. The gene calls are TRBV5-1 and TRBJ2-7; 11 bases are shared with TRBD2. The CDR3 here is CASSFNSGRAGSYEQYF. The CDR3 DNA sequence: TGCGCCAGCAGCTTCAATAGCGGGAGGGCCGGTTCCTACGAGCAGTACTTC.